This is a list of T cell receptor beta chains from one sample in a study of a mutant IDH1 vaccine in newly diagnosed glioma. Libraries were prepared by immunoSEQ multiplex PCR; TCRdb keeps only in-frame clonotypes and omits some of them. Of around 53,000 clones in the sample, around 85% were seen once. The antigens these receptors bind are not known. Sequencing used PBMCs, obtained from a glioma patient whose treatment included an IDH1 peptide vaccine. The receptors derive from a woman in her 30s with glioma. Some clones in this sample may be carry-over from other donors' samples. The CDR3 runs from the conserved cysteine through the conserved F or W. The order of the fields is J gene, clone size, V gene, D gene, CDR3 DNA, CDR3 protein. The D gene is left open where the match is weak. Clone size appears in some rows only: once, few, many, or a class for an expanded clone.

j_call: TRBJ2-3; clone_size: NA; v_call: TRBV5-1; d_call: TRBD2; cdr3_nt: TGCGCCAGCAGCGTAGCGGGGGACCCCACAGATACGCAGTATTTT; cdr3_aa: CASSVAGDPTDTQYF
j_call: TRBJ2-3; clone_size: NA; v_call: TRBV5-8; d_call: NA; cdr3_nt: TGTGCCAGCAGCTTGAGTGTAGCCAGTTTACTAACAGATACGCAGTATTTT; cdr3_aa: CASSLSVASLLTDTQYF
j_call: TRBJ2-2; clone_size: NA; v_call: TRBV19; d_call: NA; cdr3_nt: TGTGCCACCTCTTCGCAGGGAAGGAACACCGGGGAGCTGTTTTTT; cdr3_aa: CATSSQGRNTGELFF
j_call: TRBJ1-1; clone_size: NA; v_call: TRBV19; d_call: NA; cdr3_nt: TGTGCCAGTAAACTGATAAGCAGTTCGAACACTGAAGCTTTCTTT; cdr3_aa: CASKLISSSNTEAFF
j_call: TRBJ1-1; clone_size: once; v_call: TRBV9; d_call: NA; cdr3_nt: TGTGCCAGCAGCGTAAAGGCAGCCCTAGTTCCTACTGAAGCTTTCTTT; cdr3_aa: CASSVKAALVPTEAFF
j_call: TRBJ2-2; clone_size: NA; v_call: TRBV11-2; d_call: NA; cdr3_nt: TGTGCCAGCACGGGGAACTTGAACACCGGGGAGCTGTTTTTT; cdr3_aa: CASTGNLNTGELFF
j_call: TRBJ1-2; clone_size: NA; v_call: TRBV30; d_call: NA; cdr3_nt: TGTGCCTGGAGTGGGGGAAGCTATGGCTACACCTTC; cdr3_aa: CAWSGGSYGYTF
j_call: TRBJ2-3; clone_size: NA; v_call: TRBV6-5; d_call: NA; cdr3_nt: TGTGCCAGCAGTTACTCGCCGACTGGGAGCACAGATACGCAGTATTTT; cdr3_aa: CASSYSPTGSTDTQYF
j_call: TRBJ1-4; clone_size: NA; v_call: TRBV28; d_call: TRBD1; cdr3_nt: TGTGCCAGCAGTTCACCCGGACAGGGGGCTACTAATGAAAAACTGTTTTTT; cdr3_aa: CASSSPGQGATNEKLFF
j_call: TRBJ1-1; clone_size: NA; v_call: TRBV5-4; d_call: NA; cdr3_nt: TGTGCCAGCAGCCGCGACGGGGGAAGAACTGAAGCTTTCTTT; cdr3_aa: CASSRDGGRTEAFF
j_call: TRBJ2-1; clone_size: NA; v_call: TRBV6-6; d_call: NA; cdr3_nt: TGTGCCAGCAGTTACTCCCCCCTGTGGGATGAGCAGTTCTTC; cdr3_aa: CASSYSPLWDEQFF
j_call: TRBJ1-1; clone_size: few; v_call: TRBV2; d_call: NA; cdr3_nt: TGTGCCAGCAGCATCCTCCCCGCTGAAGCTTTCTTT; cdr3_aa: CASSILPAEAFF
j_call: TRBJ2-5; clone_size: NA; v_call: TRBV27; d_call: NA; cdr3_nt: TGTGCCAGCAGTGGGGGCTCGGTAGGGGGAGGCGAGACCCAGTACTTC; cdr3_aa: CASSGGSVGGGETQYF
j_call: TRBJ2-2; clone_size: NA; v_call: TRBV19; d_call: TRBD2; cdr3_nt: TGTGCCAGTAGTAGACTAGCGGGAATCACCGGGGAGCTGTTTTTT; cdr3_aa: CASSRLAGITGELFF
j_call: TRBJ2-3; clone_size: NA; v_call: TRBV4-2; d_call: NA; cdr3_nt: TGTGCCAGCAGCCAAGGCACGGCAGATACGCAGTATTTT; cdr3_aa: CASSQGTADTQYF
j_call: TRBJ2-1; clone_size: NA; v_call: TRBV30; d_call: NA; cdr3_nt: TGTGCCTGGAGTGTACGGGTGGACAGAGAGCAGTTCTTC; cdr3_aa: CAWSVRVDREQFF
j_call: TRBJ2-7; clone_size: NA; v_call: TRBV7-9; d_call: NA; cdr3_nt: TGTGCCAGCAGGGGCCGATACTCCTACGAGCAGTACTTC; cdr3_aa: CASRGRYSYEQYF
j_call: TRBJ1-2; clone_size: once; v_call: TRBV30; d_call: NA; cdr3_nt: TGTGCCTGGAGTGTACTAGTCAGGGAGAATGGCTACACCTTC; cdr3_aa: CAWSVLVRENGYTF
j_call: TRBJ1-2; clone_size: NA; v_call: TRBV19; d_call: NA; cdr3_nt: TGTGCCAGTAGTGTACCCGAGGTCTATGGCTACACCTTC; cdr3_aa: CASSVPEVYGYTF
j_call: TRBJ2-7; clone_size: NA; v_call: TRBV9; d_call: NA; cdr3_nt: TGTGCCAGCAGCGGACAGTTTCCCTACGAGCAGTACTTC; cdr3_aa: CASSGQFPYEQYF
j_call: TRBJ2-7; clone_size: NA; v_call: TRBV11-2; d_call: TRBD2; cdr3_nt: TGTGCCAGCAGCTTAGATAATAGCGGGAGATACGAGCAGTACTTC; cdr3_aa: CASSLDNSGRYEQYF
j_call: TRBJ2-1; clone_size: NA; v_call: TRBV4-2; d_call: NA; cdr3_nt: TGTGCCAGCAGCCCGAGGGGGAGACTAGCCCCTCTCCGACTCAACACAAACAATGAGCAGTTCTTC; cdr3_aa: CASSPRGRLAPLRLNTNNEQFF
j_call: TRBJ1-5; clone_size: few; v_call: TRBV2; d_call: TRBD1; cdr3_nt: TGTGCCAGCCGGAGTGAGGACAGGGACAATCAGCCCCAGCATTTT; cdr3_aa: CASRSEDRDNQPQHF